The clone carrying this T cell receptor (beta chain) was seen only once. Between the trimmed V and J ends, which lost 3 bases and 6 bases, there was a span of 11 bases. There are 14 residues in the CDR3. Looked up from germline, CDR1 is SGHTA and CDR2 is FQGNSA. The record originates from a study of blood T cell repertoires in COVID-19. Study as a whole: There were acute and convalescent COVID-19 samples, and they came from the United States, Italy and Spain. Nucleic acid was either cDNA or gDNA, and it came from T cells, B-cell-depleted T cells, or PBMCs.

Grouping used clinical history reported by participants in a survey and questionnaire. Symptom resolution, clearance, or two negative PCRs marked donors in Cohort 3 as recovered. Data came from immunoSEQ multiplex PCR; TCRdb stores just in-frame clones and leaves some out. The sample contains 450,000 to 600,000 clones, around 90% of which appear only once. This chain links TRBV7-2 with TRBJ2-2, with D possibly TRBD2 on 5 matching bases. What was sequenced was PBMCs or T cells enriched from blood (not recorded which). The sequence was collected from a woman between 18 and 30 years old who had recovered from COVID-19. CDR3 coding DNA: TGTGCCAGCAGCTTCGGTCTAGCCGCCGGGGAGCTGTTTTTT. As protein: CASSFGLAAGELFF.